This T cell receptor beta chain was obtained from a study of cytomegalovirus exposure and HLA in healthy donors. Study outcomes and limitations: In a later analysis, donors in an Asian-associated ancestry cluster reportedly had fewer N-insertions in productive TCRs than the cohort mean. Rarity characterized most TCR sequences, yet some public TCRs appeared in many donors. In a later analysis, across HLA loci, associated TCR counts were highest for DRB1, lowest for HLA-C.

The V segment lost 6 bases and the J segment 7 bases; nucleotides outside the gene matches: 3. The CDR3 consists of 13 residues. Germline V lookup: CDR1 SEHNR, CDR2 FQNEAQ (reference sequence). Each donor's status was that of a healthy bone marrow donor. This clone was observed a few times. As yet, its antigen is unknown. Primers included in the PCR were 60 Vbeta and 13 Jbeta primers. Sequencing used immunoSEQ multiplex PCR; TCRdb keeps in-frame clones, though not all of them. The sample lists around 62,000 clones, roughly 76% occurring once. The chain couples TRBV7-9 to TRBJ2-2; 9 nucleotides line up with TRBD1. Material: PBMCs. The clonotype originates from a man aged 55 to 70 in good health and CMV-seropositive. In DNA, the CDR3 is TGTGCCAGCAGGAACAGGGGGCTCGGGGAGCTGTTTTTT. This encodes CASRNRGLGELFF.